The TCR beta chain under discussion was sequenced for a study of blood T cell repertoires in COVID-19. Study background: COVID-19 samples collected from the United States, Italy and Spain covered acute and convalescent phases. T cells, B-cell-depleted T cells, or PBMCs provided the cDNA or gDNA that served as material.

In the original workflow: Scientists estimated how many nucleated cells there were by amplifying reference gene primers. The assay was immunoSEQ multiplex PCR, and TCRdb's table has in-frame clones only and misses some. Clonal size and the V and J genes are those of that table, whereas D and trimming came from the DNA. The data hold 34,000 or so clones, with about 87% observed a single time. This CDR3 has 18 amino acids. Germline V gene sequence: CDR1 SGHAT, CDR2 FQNNGV. After removal of 5 bases from V and 1 base from J, the junction contained 10 bases not matched to a gene. The source material was peripheral blood. The chain uses TRBV11-2 and TRBJ2-3, with TRBD2 identical over 12 bases. This clonotype was obtained from a man in his fifties or sixties with active COVID-19. The CDR3 bases are TGTGCCAGCAGCCCACCCCTAGCGGGAGGGTGGGGCACAGATACGCAGTATTTT. Encoded protein: CASSPPLAGGWGTDTQYF.